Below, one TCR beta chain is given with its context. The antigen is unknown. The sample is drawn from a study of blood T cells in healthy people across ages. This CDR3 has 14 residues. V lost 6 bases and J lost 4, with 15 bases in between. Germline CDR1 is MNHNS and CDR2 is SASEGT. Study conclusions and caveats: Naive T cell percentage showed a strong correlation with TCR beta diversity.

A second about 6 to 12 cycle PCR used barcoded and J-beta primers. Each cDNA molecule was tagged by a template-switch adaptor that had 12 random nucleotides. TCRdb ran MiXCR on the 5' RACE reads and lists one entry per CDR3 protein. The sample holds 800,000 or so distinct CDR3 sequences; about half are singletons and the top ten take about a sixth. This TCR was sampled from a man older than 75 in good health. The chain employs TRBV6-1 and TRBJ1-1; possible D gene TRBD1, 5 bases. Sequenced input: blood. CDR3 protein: CASRDGHLITEAFF. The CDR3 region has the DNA TGTGCCAGCAGAGACGGACACCTGATCACTGAAGCTTTCTTT.